These 22 T cell receptor beta chains were sequenced from one sample in a study of blood T cell repertoires in COVID-19. Libraries were prepared by immunoSEQ multiplex PCR; TCRdb keeps only in-frame clonotypes and omits some of them. The repertoire holds about 140,000 clones, with roughly 81% as singletons. The sequencing sample was made of PBMCs or T cells enriched from blood (not recorded which). The receptors originated from a woman between 50 and 59 years old with acute COVID-19.

The genes are TRBV11-1 and TRBJ2-5; a weak D match, TRBD1 (6 bases). Germline V gene data show CDR1 as SGHAT and CDR2 as FQDESV (reference sequence). The CDR3 sequence is 13 residues long. V was clipped by 5 bases and J by 7 bases, with 14 bases between them. As DNA, the CDR3 is TGTGCCAGCAGCATACAGGGATACGGGACCCAGTACTTC. Translated, it gives CASSIQGYGTQYF.

This chain connects TRBV30 to TRBJ2-2; D is uncertain. Germline V gene lookup returns CDR1 GTSNPN and CDR2 SVGIG (reference sequence). V was clipped by 2 bases and J by 1 base, with 2 bases between them. The CDR3 has 12 residues. The CDR3 region is CAWSRNTGELFF. The CDR3 DNA reads TGTGCCTGGAGTCGGAACACCGGGGAGCTGTTTTTT.

This chain connects TRBV7-9 to TRBJ2-1; D is possibly TRBD1 (6 bases). Germline CDR1 SEHNR, CDR2 FQNEAQ (reference sequence). V gave up 3 bases and J gave up 1 base, with 10 bases separating them. This CDR3 has 15 amino acids. The CDR3 is CASSLGAASYNEQFF. Written as DNA, the CDR3 is TGTGCCAGCAGCTTGGGGGCCGCGTCCTACAATGAGCAGTTCTTC.

The chain carries TRBV6-4 and TRBJ2-7, with TRBD2 matching 11 bases. The germline gives CDR1 MRHNA, CDR2 SNTAGT. Unmatched junction bases numbered 6, after V lost 8 bases and J lost 0 bases. This CDR3 has 15 amino acids. CDR3 region: CASLIAGGYSYEQYF. CDR3 DNA sequence: TGTGCCAGCCTAATAGCGGGAGGGTACTCCTACGAGCAGTACTTC.

The chain uses TRBV28 and TRBJ2-5; TRBD2 is a possible D gene (6 bases). The CDR3 sequence is 15 residues long. V was shortened by 5 bases and J by 4 bases, with 17 bases between the two germline ends. CDR1 is MDHEN, CDR2 SYDVKM, per germline. DNA for the CDR3: TGTGCCAGCAGTACTCCGGGACTGGGGCCAGAGACCCAGTACTTC. This sequence encodes CASSTPGLGPETQYF.

The genes are TRBV7-9 and TRBJ2-7; D may be TRBD2 (6 bases). Trimming pared 3 bases from V and 2 bases from J, leaving 11 bases between. The CDR3 sequence is 14 residues long. Germline assignment: CDR1 SEHNR and CDR2 FQNEAQ (reference sequence). This chain's CDR3 is CASSLGERAYEQYF. The CDR3 nucleotides are TGTGCCAGCAGCTTGGGCGAGCGGGCCTACGAGCAGTACTTC.

The chain links TRBV5-1 to TRBJ2-3, with 8 bases fitting TRBD2. V lost 0 bases to trimming and J lost 4 bases; unmatched junction nucleotides: 4. This CDR3 comprises 15 residues. Germline CDR1 and CDR2: SGHRS and YFSETQ. The CDR3 spells CASSLVAGGADTQYF. The CDR3, as DNA: TGCGCCAGCAGCTTGGTGGCGGGAGGAGCAGATACGCAGTATTTT.

V usage is TRBV6-5 and J usage is TRBJ1-2; the D gene is possibly TRBD1 (6 bases). This CDR3 contains 13 residues. Trimming cost V 5 bases and J 1 base, with 8 bases left between them. CDR1 and CDR2 from the germline V gene are MNHEY and SVGAGI. The CDR3 is CASSRDINYGYTF. Here the CDR3 DNA reads TGTGCCAGCAGTCGGGACATTAACTATGGCTACACCTTC.

The chain combines TRBV28 with TRBJ2-2; 7 nucleotides agree with TRBD1. The CDR3 runs to 16 residues. Germline V gene sequence: CDR1 MDHEN, CDR2 SYDVKM. The trim removed 6 bases at V and 3 bases at J, leaving 10 bases unmatched. The CDR3 bases are TGTGCCAGCAGCACCGGGACAGAGTCCGACACCGGGGAGCTGTTTTTT. Its translation is CASSTGTESDTGELFF.

V is TRBV5-1 and J is TRBJ1-1, with 8 nucleotides matching TRBD1. This CDR3 is 14 amino acids long. The V gene's germline CDR1 is SGHRS and CDR2 YFSETQ. With 3 bases clipped from V and 1 base from J, the junction kept 2 bases outside the gene matches. CDR3 bases: TGCGCCAGCAGCTCAGGGACAGGGAACACTGAAGCTTTCTTT. It codes for CASSSGTGNTEAFF.

The table lists this clone with a count of one. This sequence joins TRBV28 and TRBJ1-1; D is possibly TRBD1 (6 bases). Trimming removed 7 bases at V and 5 bases at J, with 20 bases between. Per germline, CDR1 MDHEN and CDR2 SYDVKM. The CDR3 length is 15 residues. The CDR3 nucleotides read TGTGCCAGCACCCTCGGGGGGGGCTGGGATACTGAAGCTTTCTTT. It specifies CASTLGGGWDTEAFF.

The chain recombines TRBV3-1 (or the pseudogene TRBV3-2) with TRBJ2-3; possible D gene TRBD2, 6 bases. Per the germline V gene, CDR1 is LGHDT and CDR2 is YNNKEL (reference sequence). The CDR3 runs 14 residues. V was trimmed by 0 bases and J by 7 bases, leaving 11 bases between them. The CDR3 nucleotides are TGTGCCAGCAGCCAAGAGGGACTGCCCCATACGCAGTATTTT. This encodes CASSQEGLPHTQYF.

The V call is TRBV4-2, the J call TRBJ2-3, with 10 positions matching TRBD2. The germline CDR1 and CDR2 sequences are LGHNA and YNFKEQ. V shed 1 base, J shed 7 bases, and the junction held 8 bases outside the gene matches. The CDR3 spans 16 residues. The CDR3 is CASSQGETSGLYTQYF. CDR3 bases: TGTGCCAGCAGCCAAGGGGAGACTAGCGGGCTTTATACGCAGTATTTT.

This clone was picked up a small number of times. The chain recombines TRBV12-2 with TRBJ1-6; whether TRBD1, the table's D call, matches the DNA was not checked. TRBV12-2 constitutes a pseudogene. CDR3 size: 12 residues. This CDR3 is CASRQQKSPLHF. In DNA form, the CDR3 reads TGTGCAAGTCGCCAACAAAAATCACCCCTCCACTTT.

This sequence joins TRBV5-8 and TRBJ2-5; D perhaps matches TRBD2 (5 bases). Trimming took 0 bases from V and 4 from J, leaving 10 bases between them. Per germline, CDR1 SGHTS and CDR2 YDEGEE. The CDR3 is 14 amino acids. DNA for the CDR3: TGTGCCAGCAGCTTGGGGAGACGGGGAGAGACCCAGTACTTC. The encoded protein is CASSLGRRGETQYF. Supplemented by reference TRBV5-8 and TRBJ2-5, the full variable domain reads EAGVTQSPTHLIKTRGQQATLRCSPISGHTSVYWYQQALGLGLQFLLWYDEGEERNRGNFPPRFSGRQFPNYSSELNVNALELEDSALYLCASSLGRRGETQYFGPGTRLLVL.

V is TRBV5-1 and J is TRBJ1-1; the match to TRBD1 covers 9 bases. The trim removed 4 bases at V and 1 base at J, leaving 5 bases unmatched. Germline CDR1 and CDR2: SGHRS and YFSETQ. CDR3 size: 15 residues. This CDR3 is CASSEGQGTNTEAFF. The DNA of the CDR3 is TGCGCCAGCAGCGAGGGACAGGGAACGAACACTGAAGCTTTCTTT.

The chain couples TRBV27 to TRBJ2-7, with 9 bases aligning to TRBD2. The CDR3 covers 14 residues. The germline V gene encodes CDR1 MNHEY and CDR2 SMNVEV (reference sequence). Trimming removed 6 bases from V and 5 bases from J; junction bases left unmatched: 8. In nucleotides, the CDR3 is TGTGCCAGCAGCTTTAGCGGGAGATTCGACGAGCAGTACTTC. Translating it yields CASSFSGRFDEQYF.

This clone occurred a few times. The V gene is TRBV18, the J gene TRBJ2-2; D possibly corresponds to TRBD2 (6 bases). This CDR3 comprises 16 residues. Germline assignment: CDR1 KGHSH and CDR2 LQKENI. V lost 3 bases, J lost 4 bases, and 15 bases lay in between. CDR3 in amino acids: CASSPDSREATGELFF. In nucleotides, the CDR3 is TGTGCCAGCTCACCGGATTCCAGGGAGGCCACCGGGGAGCTGTTTTTT. Full variable domain (remainder filled in from reference TRBV18 and TRBJ2-2): NAGVMQNPRHLVRRRGQEARLRCSPMKGHSHVYWYRQLPEEGLKFMVYLQKENIIDESGMPKERFSAEFPKEGPSILRIQQVVRGDSAAYFCASSPDSREATGELFFGEGSRLTVL.

This clone appeared a single time. The V gene is TRBV20-1, the J gene TRBJ1-3, with D possibly TRBD1 on 6 matching bases. Trimming shortened V by 3 bases and J by 3 bases, and 12 bases separated the two germline ends. This CDR3 contains 14 residues. Per germline, CDR1 DFQATT and CDR2 SNEGSKA (reference sequence). The CDR3, as DNA: TGCAGTGCTAGTGGCAGGGGTGGTGGAAACACCATATATTTT. Residues: CSASGRGGGNTIYF.

V gene TRBV5-1 combines with J gene TRBJ1-1, with 7 bases aligning to TRBD1. Germline loops: CDR1 SGHRS, CDR2 YFSETQ. The CDR3 is 13 residues long. V was pared by 1 base and J by 6 bases, with 3 bases of the junction left unmatched. CDR3: CASSLQGGSEAFF. The CDR3 region has the DNA TGCGCCAGCAGCTTGCAAGGGGGCTCTGAAGCTTTCTTT.

The chain is built from TRBV7-2 and TRBJ2-7; TRBD2 matches 9 bases. The CDR3 length is 15 residues. J lost 5 bases, V lost 3 bases, and 8 bases had no gene match. CDR1 and CDR2 from the germline V gene are SGHTA and FQGNSA. The CDR3 is CASSFVSGSTNEQYF. In DNA, the CDR3 is TGTGCCAGCAGCTTTGTTAGCGGGAGTACCAACGAGCAGTACTTC.

The chain employs TRBV12-3 or TRBV12-4 and TRBJ2-1; 8 positions match TRBD2. The V and J ends lost 4 bases and 9 bases, in that order; junction bases with no gene match: 5. The CDR3 consists of 13 residues. The CDR3 coding sequence is TGTGCCAGCAGTTCGCAAACTAGCGGTGAGCAGTTCTTC. Protein product: CASSSQTSGEQFF.